This T cell receptor beta chain derives from a study of cytomegalovirus exposure and HLA in healthy donors. Study findings and constraints: A list of roughly 180 TCR beta chains associated with cytomegalovirus was given. Other equally common chains were less clonally expanded than HLA-associated TCR beta chains, a later analysis showed. Most TCR sequences were rare, but some public TCRs occurred in many donors. Several of the most significant clusters were apparently associated with common viral pathogens in a later analysis.

CDR1 GTSNPN and CDR2 SVGIG come from the germline V gene (reference sequence). There are 16 residues in the CDR3. J gave up 7 bases and V 3 bases, and 9 bases lay outside the gene matches. In the PCR, 60 Vbeta and 13 Jbeta primers were used. Assay used: immunoSEQ multiplex PCR; TCRdb lists only in-frame clones, some missing. The sample yields 100,000 to 150,000 clones, roughly 66% seen once. Points on this clone: Its specificity is unknown.

The source is a man younger than 35 in good health and CMV-seronegative. Material: PBMCs. The V call is TRBV30, the J call TRBJ1-6; TRBD1 aligns across 10 bases. For the CDR3, the DNA is TGTGCCTGGAGACCCCGGACAGGGGGTGGGAATTCACCCCTCCACTTT. Translating gives CAWRPRTGGGNSPLHF. The full variable domain, rest sourced from reference TRBV30 and TRBJ1-6, is SQTIHQWPATLVQPVGSPLSLECTVEGTSNPNLYWYRQAAGRGLQLLFYSVGIGQISSEVPQNLSASRPQDRQFILSSKKLLLSDSGFYLCAWRPRTGGGNSPLHFGNGTRLTVT.